This TCR beta chain was captured in a study of T cell changes during pregnancy in multiple sclerosis. TCRdb's table, derived via immunoSEQ multiplex PCR, lists solely in-frame clones and lacks some. The table lists approximately 30,000 clones, 75% to 95% of them singletons. The V gene lost 3 bases and the J gene lost 3 bases, with 9 bases spanning the gap. Germline-derived CDR1 and CDR2 are SQVTM and ANQGSEA. CDR3 length equals 12 residues. Note on this clone: The sample carries other DNA sequences with the same CDR3.

Source: CD8+ T cells from peripheral blood mononuclear cells, taken before pregnancy. The gene calls are TRBV29-1 and TRBJ2-7, with D perhaps TRBD2 (6 bases). The receptor's source is a female donor with multiple sclerosis, enrolled in a pregnancy study. This chain's CDR3 is CSVELADYEQYF. CDR3 bases: TGCAGCGTTGAGTTAGCGGACTACGAGCAGTACTTC.